This T cell receptor beta chain comes out of a study of blood T cell repertoires in COVID-19. In the authors' methods: Estimation of nucleated cell counts relied on the amplification of reference gene primers. The repertoire was sequenced with immunoSEQ multiplex PCR; TCRdb's copy has only in-frame clones and lacks some. That table furnishes V, J and clone size, whereas the DNA furnished D and trimming. The table includes approximately 200,000 clones, about 85% detected once. This clone appeared a few times. The length of the CDR3 is 18 residues. Germline V lookup: CDR1 SGHAT, CDR2 FQNNGV. The junction had 17 bases not matched to a gene; V was cut back by 2 bases and J by 4 bases.

The material sequenced was peripheral blood. This receptor was identified in a man aged 50 to 59 who had recovered from COVID-19. The J gene is TRBJ2-7, the V gene TRBV11-2, with 7 nucleotides matching TRBD2. Here the CDR3 DNA reads TGTGCCAGCAGCTTACAGTTCTCTAGCGGAAGCTCTTCGTACGAGCAGTACTTC. This encodes CASSLQFSSGSSSYEQYF.